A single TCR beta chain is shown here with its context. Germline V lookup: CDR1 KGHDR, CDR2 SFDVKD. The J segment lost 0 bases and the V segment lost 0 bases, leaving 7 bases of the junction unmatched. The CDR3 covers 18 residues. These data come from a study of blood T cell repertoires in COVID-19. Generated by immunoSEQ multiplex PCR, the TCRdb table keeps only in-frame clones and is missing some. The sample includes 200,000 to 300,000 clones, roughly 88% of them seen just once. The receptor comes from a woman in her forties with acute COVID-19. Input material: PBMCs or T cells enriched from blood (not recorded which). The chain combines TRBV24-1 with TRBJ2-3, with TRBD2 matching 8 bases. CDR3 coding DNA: TGTGCCACCAGTGATTTGCGGGGGGGAGCATTTAGCACAGATACGCAGTATTTT. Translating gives CATSDLRGGAFSTDTQYF.